Below are 6 T cell receptor beta chains sequenced from a single sample in a study of cytomegalovirus exposure and HLA in healthy donors. The primer mix had 60 Vbeta and 13 Jbeta primers. Only in-frame clones appear in the TCRdb table, and some are missing; sequencing was by immunoSEQ multiplex PCR. The data show about 160,000 clones, roughly 85% seen once. The sequenced sample consisted of PBMCs. The receptors were sampled from a man aged 35 to 55 in good health and CMV-seronegative.

This clone was detected a few times. V and J are TRBV7-2 and TRBJ1-2; no clear D. Germline lookup yields CDR1 SGHTA and CDR2 FQGNSA. V dropped 1 base and J dropped 0 bases, with 12 bases sitting between them. This CDR3 is built from 16 residues. Here the CDR3 reads CASSLVGGSSNYGYTF. The CDR3, as DNA: TGTGCCAGCAGCTTAGTAGGCGGGAGTTCTAACTATGGCTACACCTTC.

The chain combines TRBV18 with TRBJ2-7; perhaps TRBD1 as D (5 bases). V was cut by 5 bases and J by 3 bases, with 8 bases left in between. The CDR3 sequence is 12 residues long. From germline, CDR1 is KGHSH and CDR2 LQKENI. CDR3 coding DNA: TGTGCCAGCTCAATAGGGGTCTACGAGCAGTACTTC. Protein product: CASSIGVYEQYF.

The chain carries TRBV18 and TRBJ2-1; 9 nucleotides match TRBD1. Germline CDR1 and CDR2: KGHSH and LQKENI. The length of the CDR3 is 14 residues. J lost 7 bases, V lost 4 bases, and 5 bases had no gene match. In nucleotides, the CDR3 is TGTGCCAGCTCACTGGGACAGGGCGTTAATGAGCAGTTCTTC. Protein product: CASSLGQGVNEQFF.

CDR3 protein: CASSQELAGTSDTQYF. CDR3 DNA: TGTGCCAGCAGCCAGGAACTAGCGGGGACATCAGATACGCAGTATTTT. This chain links TRBV4-2 with TRBJ2-3; 10 bases are a match to TRBD2. This CDR3 spans 16 amino acids. CDR1 is LGHNA and CDR2 is YNFKEQ in the germline V gene. V was clipped by 3 bases and J by 4 bases; unmatched bases: 7.

The table lists this clone with a count of one. The V and J genes are TRBV30 and TRBJ1-5; 7 bases map to TRBD1. Germline V lookup: CDR1 GTSNPN, CDR2 SVGIG (reference sequence). CDR3 length: 13 residues. V shed 3 bases and J 3 bases; nucleotides not matched to a gene: 2. The CDR3 DNA reads TGTGCCTGGAGCGGACAGGACAATCAGCCCCAGCATTTT. Protein sequence: CAWSGQDNQPQHF.

Of note for this clone: Other nucleotide sequences from this sample produce the same CDR3. This chain connects TRBV5-1 to TRBJ2-5; tentatively, D is TRBD1 or TRBD2 (5 bases each). CDR1 is SGHRS and CDR2 is YFSETQ in the germline V gene. The V end lost 4 bases, the J end lost 7 bases, and 17 bases lay between the germline ends. The CDR3 contains 14 residues. The CDR3 is CASSLGPGRRTQYF. The CDR3 DNA follows: TGCGCCAGCAGCCTGGGACCAGGGCGGCGGACCCAGTACTTC.